These 14 T cell receptor beta chains originate from one sample sequenced in a study of blood T cell repertoires in COVID-19. Sequenced by immunoSEQ multiplex PCR; TCRdb stores in-frame clones only, minus some. The profile covers some 96,000 clones, with about nine tenths appearing a single time and 1.5% to 2% taken by the ten largest. Sequencing used peripheral blood. Every receptor here comes from a man in his 60s with acute or convalescent COVID-19.

In this sample, this clone turned up a few times. CDR3 amino acids: CASRGTGAQYNEQFF. The CDR3 DNA follows: TGTGCCAGCAGGGGAACAGGGGCCCAGTACAATGAGCAGTTCTTC. This chain links TRBV6-5 with TRBJ2-1; 7 nucleotides line up with TRBD1. This CDR3 is 15 amino acids long. The V and J ends lost 6 bases and 4 bases, in that order; junction bases with no gene match: 9. Germline V lookup: CDR1 MNHEY, CDR2 SVGAGI.

The chain couples TRBV6-5 to TRBJ1-2; D gene uncertain. This CDR3 is 13 amino acids long. V lost 5 bases and J 2 bases, leaving 9 bases between the germline ends. CDR1 MNHEY and CDR2 SVGAGI come from the germline V gene. The CDR3 sequence: CASSPGLNYGYTF. The CDR3 nucleotides read TGTGCCAGCAGTCCAGGCCTCAACTATGGCTACACCTTC.

This CDR3 reads CAITRDTNTGELFF. CDR3 DNA: TGTGCCATCACCCGGGACACGAACACCGGGGAGCTGTTTTTT. The chain employs TRBV10-3 and TRBJ2-2; a possible D gene is TRBD1 (6 bases). CDR1 and CDR2 (germline): ENHRY, SYGVKD. V was pared by 7 bases and J by 0 bases, with 9 bases between. The CDR3 has 14 residues.

This chain links TRBV5-4 with TRBJ1-1; 7 bases are shared with TRBD1. The junction had 3 bases not matched to a gene; V was cut back by 4 bases and J by 6 bases. CDR1 and CDR2 (germline): SGHNT, YYREEE (reference sequence). CDR3 size: 12 residues. CDR3 in amino acids: CASSPGTAEAFF. The CDR3 bases are TGTGCCAGCAGCCCCGGGACAGCTGAAGCTTTCTTT. Full variable domain (outside the CDR3, taken from reference TRBV5-4 and TRBJ1-1): ETGVTQSPTHLIKTRGQQVTLRCSSQSGHNTVSWYQQALGQGPQFIFQYYREEENGRGNFPPRFSGLQFPNYSSELNVNALELDDSALYLCASSPGTAEAFFGQGTRLTVV.

This chain links TRBV19 with TRBJ1-2; possible D gene TRBD1, 6 bases. The CDR3 runs to 13 residues. V lost 7 bases to trimming and J lost 6 bases, with 15 bases between them. In germline, CDR1 is LNHDA, CDR2 SQIVND (reference sequence). CDR3 sequence: CASTDIDRNGYTF. The CDR3 DNA follows: TGTGCCAGTACGGATATCGACAGGAATGGCTACACCTTC.

The V gene is TRBV25-1, the J gene TRBJ1-3, with a possible D match to TRBD1 (5 bases). The CDR3 contains 17 residues. V was clipped by 4 bases and J by 0 bases, with 16 bases between them. Germline-derived CDR1 and CDR2 are MGHDK and SYGVNS. CDR3 region: CASSGGGGRYSGNTIYF. CDR3 nucleotide sequence: TGTGCCAGCAGTGGAGGCGGGGGAAGGTACTCTGGAAACACCATATATTTT.

J is TRBJ2-2 and V is TRBV6-5; 8 nucleotides match TRBD1. Trimming cost V 4 bases and J 7 bases; bases outside gene matches: 5. Germline CDR1 reads MNHEY; CDR2 reads SVGAGI. CDR3 length: 14 residues. The CDR3 loop is CASSSDRGFGELFF. In nucleotides, the CDR3 is TGTGCCAGCAGTTCCGACAGGGGATTCGGGGAGCTGTTTTTT.

The genes are TRBV5-1 and TRBJ1-1; D not certain. The CDR3 totals 13 residues. CDR1 is SGHRS, CDR2 YFSETQ, per germline. The V gene lost 0 bases and the J gene lost 4 bases, with 7 bases spanning the gap. CDR3 DNA sequence: TGCGCCAGCAGCTTGGATGGGAGCACTGAAGCTTTCTTT. Translation gives CASSLDGSTEAFF.

This chain uses TRBV5-6 with TRBJ1-1; tentatively, D is TRBD1 (5 bases). The CDR3 loop spans 15 amino acids. V was pared by 5 bases and J by 4 bases, with 18 bases between. The germline V gene encodes CDR1 SGHDT and CDR2 YYEEEE. CDR3 in amino acids: CASRPGERRGTEAFF. CDR3 DNA: TGTGCCAGCAGACCCGGGGAGAGGAGGGGCACTGAAGCTTTCTTT.

J is TRBJ1-2 and V is TRBV6-5; D may be TRBD1 (6 bases). V gave up 7 bases and J gave up 8 bases, with 17 bases separating them. Germline V CDR1 and CDR2: MNHEY, SVGAGI. This CDR3 comprises 13 residues. CDR3 loop: CASTPGGGMGYTF. In DNA form, the CDR3 reads TGTGCCAGCACCCCGGGAGGGGGGATGGGCTACACCTTC.

The chain joins TRBV9 to TRBJ1-6; weak D call: TRBD1 (5 bases). The CDR3 extends over 14 amino acids. Trimming took off 4 bases at V and 6 bases at J, with 11 bases between the two ends. Germline CDR1 and CDR2: SGDLS and YYNGEE. The CDR3 protein is CASSPDSRNSPLHF. The CDR3 DNA reads TGTGCCAGCAGCCCTGACAGTCGTAATTCACCCCTCCACTTT. Complete variable domain (other parts from reference TRBV9 and TRBJ1-6): DSGVTQTPKHLITATGQRVTLRCSPRSGDLSVYWYQQSLDQGLQFLIQYYNGEERAKGNILERFSAQQFPDLHSELNLSSLELGDSALYFCASSPDSRNSPLHFGNGTRLTVT.

This clone was observed a single time. The chain links TRBV3-1 (or the pseudogene TRBV3-2) to TRBJ1-1; D remains ambiguous. This CDR3 is built from 14 residues. The germline gives CDR1 LGHDT, CDR2 YNNKEL (reference sequence). Trimming took off 3 bases at V and 0 bases at J, with 8 bases between the two ends. The CDR3 here is CASSQGGMNTEAFF. DNA for the CDR3: TGTGCCAGCAGCCAGGGAGGGATGAACACTGAAGCTTTCTTT.

As DNA, the CDR3 is TGTGCCAGCAGCTTGGAAAGAACAGGGGGGGACACTGAAGCTTTCTTT. Translated, it gives CASSLERTGGDTEAFF. The chain uses TRBV5-8 and TRBJ1-1; 8 positions match TRBD1. The CDR3 spans 16 residues. V dropped 0 bases and J dropped 3; count of bases not matched to a gene: 7. The germline CDR1 and CDR2 sequences are SGHTS and YDEGEE. Supplemented by reference TRBV5-8 and TRBJ1-1, the full variable domain reads EAGVTQSPTHLIKTRGQQATLRCSPISGHTSVYWYQQALGLGLQFLLWYDEGEERNRGNFPPRFSGRQFPNYSSELNVNALELEDSALYLCASSLERTGGDTEAFFGQGTRLTVV.

This chain connects TRBV19 to TRBJ1-3; maybe TRBD1 (6 bases). In germline, CDR1 is LNHDA, CDR2 SQIVND (reference sequence). V was pared by 6 bases and J by 2 bases, with 14 bases between. This CDR3 has 15 amino acids. In nucleotides, the CDR3 is TGTGCCAGTAGCCATCGGGGACAAACTGGAAACACCATATATTTT. Amino acid sequence: CASSHRGQTGNTIYF.